This TCR beta chain was sequenced in a study of T cells in Graves' hyperthyroidism and ophthalmopathy. Study conclusions and caveats: Ophthalmopathy was identified by the model a median around 6.3 months ahead of onset.

This clonotype showed up many times. Its antigen remains unknown. Clinical Activity Scores of at least 3, NOSPECS grades of at least 4 and durations under 3 months characterized ophthalmopathy patients. Every diagnosis used clinical symptoms, serum thyroxine and TRAb, thyroid ultrasound and orbital computed tomography. Amplification of TCR beta CDR3 regions used RNA as the template. Initially, a first-round RT-PCR of the TCR CDR3 employed the HTBI primer set. TCRdb ran MiXCR on the multiplex PCR reads and lists one entry per CDR3 protein. The data contain around 600,000 distinct CDR3 sequences, 12% to 15% of them seen just once; the ten biggest clones take up around 7%. Per germline, CDR1 SEHNR and CDR2 FQNEAQ (reference sequence). The V end lost 1 base, the J end lost 3 bases, and 16 bases lay between the germline ends. The CDR3 spans 16 residues.

This clonotype was obtained from a woman aged 18-29 years with Graves' ophthalmopathy. Sequences were obtained from blood. The chain carries TRBV7-9 and TRBJ2-7; the D is unclear. CDR3 DNA: TGTGCCAGCAGCTTAGAAGAGACCTGGTCCAACTACGAGCAGTACTTC. Its translation is CASSLEETWSNYEQYF.